This TCR beta chain is drawn from a study of T-cell reconstitution after alpha-beta-depleted transplantation in children. Study-wide points: When one year had passed after transplant, most T-cell counts and diversity came from newly produced T cells. Recipient T cells and thymic progenitors that survived gave rise to the high TCRbeta diversity observed at day 60 in some patients. Expanded clones from the graft, numbering several hundred, reportedly supplied alpha-beta T cells about two months after transplant.

This clonotype was recorded only once. Its antigen is as yet unknown. The junction and the germline gene differ at one end; a read error may be behind it. The CDR3 runs 16 residues. Looked up from germline, CDR1 is LNHDA and CDR2 is SQIVND (reference sequence). Unique molecular identifiers featured in how the TCRbeta library was prepared. TCRdb fed the PCR reads into MiXCR, producing one record per CDR3 protein. Here the sample spans under 850,000 distinct CDR3 sequences, 10% to 15% being singletons. This receptor was taken from a girl aged 2 to 10 with congenital amegakaryocytic thrombocytopenia, due to receive a stem cell transplant. The chain is built from TRBV19 and TRBJ2-3; TRBD2 agrees at 12 bases. The sequencing here drew on PBMCs, taken before TCRalphabeta/CD19-depleted stem cell transplant. Here the CDR3 reads CASHGPTSGRTDTQYF. Written as DNA, the CDR3 is TGTGCCAGCCACGGTCCGACTAGCGGGAGAACAGACACGCAGTATTTT.